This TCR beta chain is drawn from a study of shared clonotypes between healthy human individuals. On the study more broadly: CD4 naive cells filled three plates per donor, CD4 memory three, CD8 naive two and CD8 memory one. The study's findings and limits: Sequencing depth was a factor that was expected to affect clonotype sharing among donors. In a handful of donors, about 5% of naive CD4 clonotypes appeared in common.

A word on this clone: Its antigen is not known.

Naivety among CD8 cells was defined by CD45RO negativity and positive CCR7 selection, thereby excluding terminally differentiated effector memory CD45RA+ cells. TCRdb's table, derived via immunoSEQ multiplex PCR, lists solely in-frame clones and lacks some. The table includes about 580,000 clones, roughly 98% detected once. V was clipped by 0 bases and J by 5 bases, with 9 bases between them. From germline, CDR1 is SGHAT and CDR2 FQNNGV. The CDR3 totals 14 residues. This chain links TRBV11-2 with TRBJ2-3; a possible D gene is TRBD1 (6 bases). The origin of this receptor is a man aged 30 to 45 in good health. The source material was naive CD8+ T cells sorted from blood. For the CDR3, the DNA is TGTGCCAGCAGCTTAGAGGGACACCGAGATACGCAGTATTTT. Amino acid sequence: CASSLEGHRDTQYF.